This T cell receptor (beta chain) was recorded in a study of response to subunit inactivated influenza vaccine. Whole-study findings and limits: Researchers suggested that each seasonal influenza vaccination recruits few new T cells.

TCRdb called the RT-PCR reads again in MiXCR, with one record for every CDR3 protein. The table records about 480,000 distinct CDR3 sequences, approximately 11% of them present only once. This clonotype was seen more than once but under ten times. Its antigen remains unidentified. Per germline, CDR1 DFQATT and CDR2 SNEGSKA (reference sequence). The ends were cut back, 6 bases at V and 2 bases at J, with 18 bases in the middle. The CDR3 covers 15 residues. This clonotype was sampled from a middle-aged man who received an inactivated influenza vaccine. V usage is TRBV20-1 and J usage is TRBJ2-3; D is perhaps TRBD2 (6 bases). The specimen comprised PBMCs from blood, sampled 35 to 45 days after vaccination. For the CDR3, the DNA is TGCAGTGCAGCAGAGCGGGCTATTAACACAGATACGCAGTATTTT. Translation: CSAAERAINTDTQYF.